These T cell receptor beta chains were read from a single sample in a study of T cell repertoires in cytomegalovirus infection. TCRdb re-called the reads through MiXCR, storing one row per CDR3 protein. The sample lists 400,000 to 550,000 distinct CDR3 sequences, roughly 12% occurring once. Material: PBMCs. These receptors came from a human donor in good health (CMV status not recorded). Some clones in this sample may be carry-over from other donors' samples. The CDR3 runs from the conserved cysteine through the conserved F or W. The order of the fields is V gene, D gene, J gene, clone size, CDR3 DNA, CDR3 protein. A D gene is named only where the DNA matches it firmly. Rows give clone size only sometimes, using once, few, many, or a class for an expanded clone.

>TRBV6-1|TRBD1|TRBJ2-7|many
TGTGCCAGCCGGGACAGAATACTGTACGAGCAGTACTTC
CASRDRILYEQYF
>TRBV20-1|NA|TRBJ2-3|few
TGCAGTGCTAGAGATCCAGGACAGCTAAGCACAGATACGCAGTATTTT
CSARDPGQLSTDTQYF
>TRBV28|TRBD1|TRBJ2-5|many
TGTGCCAGCAGTCCGACAGGGAGAGAGACCCAGTACTTC
CASSPTGRETQYF
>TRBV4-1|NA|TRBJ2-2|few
TGCGCCAGCACGGACTACACCGGGGAGCTGTTTTTT
CASTDYTGELFF
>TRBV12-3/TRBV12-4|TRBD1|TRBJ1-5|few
TGTGCCAGCAGCTCCGGGACAGAGTACAATCAGCCCCAGCATTTT
CASSSGTEYNQPQHF
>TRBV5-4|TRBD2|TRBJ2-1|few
TGTGCCAGCAGCTTAGCGGGAGAGAACAATGAGCAGTTCTTC
CASSLAGENNEQFF
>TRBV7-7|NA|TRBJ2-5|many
TGTGCTAGCAGCGTACAGGGTACGGAGACCCAGTACTTC
CASSVQGTETQYF
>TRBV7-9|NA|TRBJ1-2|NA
TGTGCCAGCAGCTTAAATGGACAGAGCGATGGCTACACCTTC
CASSLNGQSDGYTF
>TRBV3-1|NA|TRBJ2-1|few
TGTGCCAGCAGCCAAGCTACTAGCTATGAGCAGTTCTTC
CASSQATSYEQFF
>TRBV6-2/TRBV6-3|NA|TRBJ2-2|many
TGTGCCAGCAGTTTTTCTCGCGGGGAGCTGTTTTTT
CASSFSRGELFF
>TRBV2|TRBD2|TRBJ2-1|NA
TGTGCCAGCAGTGAAGCGCTTTGGGGACTAGCGAGGGAAAATGAGCAGTTCTTC
CASSEALWGLARENEQFF
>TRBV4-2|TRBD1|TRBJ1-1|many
TGTGCCAGCAGCAAGGGACAGGGGGCCGCTGAAGCTTTCTTT
CASSKGQGAAEAFF
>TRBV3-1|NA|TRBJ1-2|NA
TGTGCCAGCAGCCAAGGGCCGGCTAACTATGGCTACACCTTC
CASSQGPANYGYTF
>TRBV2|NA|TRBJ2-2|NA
TGTGCCAGCAGGCAAGCGGAAAACACCGGGGAGCTGTTTTTT
CASRQAENTGELFF
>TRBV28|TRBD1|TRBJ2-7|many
TGTGCCAGCAGCCCCCCGGACAGGGGGCGAGAGCAGTACTTC
CASSPPDRGREQYF
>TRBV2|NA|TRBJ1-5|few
TGTGCCAGCAGTGGGACACTTGGCCAGCCCCAGCATTTT
CASSGTLGQPQHF
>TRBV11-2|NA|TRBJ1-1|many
TGTGCCAGCAGCCTTACGAGCACTGAAGCTTTCTTT
CASSLTSTEAFF
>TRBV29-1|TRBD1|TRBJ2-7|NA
TGCAGCGTTTTAAGGGACAGGGGGCACGAGCAGTACTTC
CSVLRDRGHEQYF
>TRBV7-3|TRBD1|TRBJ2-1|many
TGTGCCAGCAGCTTAGGGTTCGGACGACAGGGGGCCAGCTCCTACAATGAGCAGTTCTTC
CASSLGFGRQGASSYNEQFF
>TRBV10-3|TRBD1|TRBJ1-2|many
TGTGCCATCAGTGAAAGGGGGCCTGGCACCTTC
CAISERGPGTF
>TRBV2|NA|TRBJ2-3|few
TGTGCCAGCAGTGAGGAGGTTGCAGATACGCAGTATTTT
CASSEEVADTQYF
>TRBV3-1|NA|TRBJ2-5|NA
TGTGCCAGCAGGGAAGGGATTTGGTCCCAGTACTTC
CASREGIWSQYF
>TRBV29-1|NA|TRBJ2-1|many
TGCAGCGTTCTAAATCAAGCGGAGGGGTACAATGAGCAGTTCTTC
CSVLNQAEGYNEQFF
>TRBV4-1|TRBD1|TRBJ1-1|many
TGCGCCAGCAGCCCGGGACAGACGAACACTGAAGCTTTCTTT
CASSPGQTNTEAFF
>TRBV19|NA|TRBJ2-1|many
TGTGCCAGTGTTACAGGGTTGAATGAGCAGTTCTTC
CASVTGLNEQFF
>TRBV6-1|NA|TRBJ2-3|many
TGTGCCAGCACCGGGACCATAACAGATACGCAGTATTTT
CASTGTITDTQYF